This T cell receptor (beta chain) emerged from a study of Graves' ophthalmopathy and Graves' hyperthyroidism. The J segment lost 5 bases and the V segment lost 6 bases, leaving 8 bases of the junction unmatched. This CDR3 has 14 amino acids. Per the germline V gene, CDR1 is LGHNT and CDR2 is FRNRAP. This clonotype has at least ten counts. Its antigen is unidentified. Enrolled hyperthyroidism patients had a new diagnosis, a duration under 2 months, and an age of 18 to 65. Physicians reached a diagnosis by relying on clinical symptoms, serum thyroxine, TRAb, thyroid ultrasound and orbital computed tomography. Amplified TCR beta CDR3 regions were obtained using RNA transcripts as template. RT-PCR in the first round used HTBI primers; a second-round multiplex PCR followed. Via MiXCR, TCRdb re-called the multiplex PCR reads, giving one row per CDR3 protein. The data hold 680,000 or so distinct CDR3 sequences, with about a fifth observed a single time.

Whole-study findings and limits: As the model predicted ophthalmopathy progression, it achieved a sensitivity of 65% to 71% and a specificity of about 72%.

The chain couples TRBV12-5 to TRBJ1-2; 8 positions agree with TRBD1. The clonotype was recovered from a woman between 18 and 29 years old with stable Graves' hyperthyroidism. Some clones in this sample may be carry-over from other donors' samples. Sequences were obtained from peripheral blood. CDR3 region: CASGAGGVWYGYTF. The DNA of the CDR3 is TGTGCTAGTGGCGCAGGGGGCGTATGGTATGGCTACACCTTC.